This section outlines one T cell receptor beta chain sequence together with its context. What it recognizes is unknown. Amplified TCR beta CDR3 regions derived from RNA transcripts. The TCR CDR3 was amplified in a first-round RT-PCR using the HTBI primer set. TCRdb passed the multiplex PCR reads through MiXCR, listing each CDR3 protein once. The profile shows roughly 650,000 distinct CDR3 sequences, 16% of them singletons. This specimen belongs to a study of T cells in Graves' hyperthyroidism and ophthalmopathy. General study points: Most expanded thyroid clonotypes above 0.001 recurred in blood. A model of 13 V-J features distinguished ophthalmopathy from stable hyperthyroidism.

From germline, CDR1 is DFQATT and CDR2 SNEGSKA (reference sequence). V shed 1 base and J shed 8 bases, with 11 bases lying between them. The CDR3 loop spans 12 amino acids. J is TRBJ1-1 and V is TRBV20-1; D might be TRBD1 (5 bases). This receptor was taken from a woman aged 35 to 49 with Graves' ophthalmopathy. Source material: blood. The CDR3 sequence: CSARVLGTEAFF. The DNA for the CDR3 is TGCAGTGCTAGAGTTTTGGGGACCGAAGCTTTCTTT.